The 21 T cell receptor beta chains below all came from one sample that was sequenced in a study of blood T cell repertoires in COVID-19. Assay: immunoSEQ multiplex PCR; the TCRdb copy retains only in-frame clones and omits some. This sample yields 350,000 or so clones, of which 83% are seen a single time; around 3% belongs to the top ten. Input material: peripheral blood. The source of these receptors is a man aged 25-40 years with active or convalescent COVID-19.

The J gene is TRBJ2-1, the V gene TRBV9; TRBD2 agrees at 13 bases. Germline V gene sequence: CDR1 SGDLS, CDR2 YYNGEE. V was clipped by 7 bases and J by 0 bases; unmatched bases: 10. The CDR3 spans 18 residues. The CDR3 here is CASGATSGGSNSYNEQFF. The CDR3 nucleotides read TGTGCCAGCGGGGCGACTAGCGGGGGGAGCAACTCCTACAATGAGCAGTTCTTC.

V is TRBV19 and J is TRBJ2-1, with unresolved D. This CDR3 contains 15 residues. Germline V gene lookup returns CDR1 LNHDA and CDR2 SQIVND (reference sequence). Trimming removed 3 bases from V and 0 bases from J, with 9 bases in between. CDR3 sequence: CASSMYRVSYNEQFF. The CDR3 DNA reads as TGTGCCAGTAGTATGTACCGGGTCTCCTACAATGAGCAGTTCTTC.

V is TRBV10-3 and J is TRBJ1-6, with D possibly matching TRBD1 (6 bases). Per germline, CDR1 ENHRY and CDR2 SYGVKD. This CDR3 region has 14 residues. Trimming removed 2 bases at V and 10 bases at J, with 12 bases between. The DNA of the CDR3 is TGTGCCATCAGTGAGGGCAGGGGCGACTCACCCCTCCACTTT. Protein product: CAISEGRGDSPLHF.

The chain has TRBV7-6 and TRBJ2-1; TRBD1 matches 7 bases. The germline V gene has CDR1 SGHVS and CDR2 FNYEAQ. Trimming cost V 4 bases and J 4 bases; bases outside gene matches: 7. This CDR3 has 15 amino acids. Here the CDR3 reads CASSSRQGRYNEQFF. The CDR3 region has the DNA TGTGCCAGCAGCTCCCGACAGGGAAGATACAATGAGCAGTTCTTC.

This chain connects TRBV9 to TRBJ1-1; 7 nucleotides align to TRBD1. This CDR3 spans 15 amino acids. Germline V CDR1 and CDR2: SGDLS, YYNGEE. Trimming cost V 3 bases and J 3 bases; bases outside gene matches: 8. CDR3 sequence (DNA): TGTGCCAGCAGCGGACGACAGGGAAGGCACACTGAAGCTTTCTTT. It specifies CASSGRQGRHTEAFF.

This sequence joins TRBV30 and TRBJ2-1; D not resolved. Germline-derived CDR1 and CDR2 are GTSNPN and SVGIG (reference sequence). CDR3 length equals 14 residues. V dropped 0 bases and J dropped 2 bases, with 8 bases sitting between them. CDR3: CAWSVLPPYNEQFF. The CDR3 nucleotides are TGTGCCTGGAGTGTACTTCCTCCCTACAATGAGCAGTTCTTC. The full variable domain, its missing parts supplied by reference TRBV30 and TRBJ2-1, is SQTIHQWPATLVQPVGSPLSLECTVEGTSNPNLYWYRQAAGRGLQLLFYSVGIGQISSEVPQNLSASRPQDRQFILSSKKLLLSDSGFYLCAWSVLPPYNEQFFGPGTRLTVL.

V is TRBV7-9 and J is TRBJ2-1, with D possibly matching TRBD1 (6 bases). Germline V CDR1 and CDR2: SEHNR, FQNEAQ (reference sequence). The CDR3 is made up of 15 amino acids. V lost 2 bases and J lost 10, with 18 bases in between. The CDR3 region has the DNA TGTGCCAGCAGCTTATTGGGACATGGGGGTGAGGAGCAGTTCTTC. Amino acid sequence: CASSLLGHGGEEQFF.

This chain links TRBV7-9 with TRBJ2-1; 7 bases match TRBD2. CDR1 and CDR2 from the germline V gene are SEHNR and FQNEAQ (reference sequence). J gave up 9 bases and V 0 bases, and 2 bases lay outside the gene matches. The CDR3 totals 13 residues. The CDR3 nucleotides are TGTGCCAGCAGCTTAGCCGGGGGGAGTGAGCAGTTCTTC. Its protein product is CASSLAGGSEQFF.

The rearrangement links TRBV6-6 to TRBJ1-2; TRBD1 is a possible D gene (6 bases). This CDR3 has 14 residues. With 2 bases removed from V and 8 bases from J, the gap between germline ends came to 15 bases. The germline CDR1 and CDR2 sequences are MNHNY and SVGAGI (reference sequence). The CDR3 sequence is CASSYTGQWEGYTF. The CDR3 nucleotides read TGTGCCAGCAGTTACACCGGACAGTGGGAAGGCTACACCTTC.

J is TRBJ1-4 and V is TRBV12-2; the table names TRBD1, a call not compared with the DNA. TRBV12-2 is shown as a pseudogene. This CDR3 region has 16 residues. Here the CDR3 DNA reads TGTGCAAGTCGCCCCTCATCCGGACAGGGTAGTGAAAAACTGTTTTTT. The encoded protein is CASRPSSGQGSEKLFF.

The V call is TRBV6-2 or TRBV6-3, the J call TRBJ2-1, with 8 positions matching TRBD1. Germline loops: CDR1 MNHEY, CDR2 SVGEGT. Unmatched junction bases numbered 6, after V lost 2 bases and J lost 12 bases. This CDR3 spans 13 amino acids. CDR3 coding DNA: TGTGCCAGCAGTTACGTGTTCGGGACAGGGCAGTTCTTC. This encodes CASSYVFGTGQFF.

This clone appeared once. V and J are TRBV27 and TRBJ1-4; D unclear. Germline V CDR1 and CDR2: MNHEY, SMNVEV (reference sequence). The V end lost 6 bases, the J end lost 3 bases, and 11 bases lay between the germline ends. The CDR3 consists of 14 residues. The CDR3 DNA follows: TGTGCCAGCAGCCTTCTCTCCTCTAATGAAAAACTGTTTTTT. Translated, it gives CASSLLSSNEKLFF.

This chain uses TRBV24-1 with TRBJ2-1; TRBD1 matches 9 bases. From germline, CDR1 is KGHDR and CDR2 SFDVKD. Trimming removed 6 bases from V and 6 bases from J; junction bases left unmatched: 8. This CDR3 comprises 15 residues. The CDR3 spells CATSTGTGRPNEQFF. The CDR3 nucleotides read TGTGCCACCAGTACGGGGACAGGGCGACCCAATGAGCAGTTCTTC.

This clone is a singleton in its sample. This chain connects TRBV4-1 to TRBJ2-1; 7 bases match TRBD2. The CDR3 extends over 15 amino acids. The junction had 6 bases not matched to a gene; V was cut back by 1 base and J by 6 bases. CDR1 and CDR2 (germline): MGHRA, YSYEKL. This chain's CDR3 is CASSQVGTISNEQFF. DNA for the CDR3: TGCGCCAGCAGCCAAGTCGGGACTATATCCAATGAGCAGTTCTTC.

The chain carries TRBV4-1 and TRBJ2-1; TRBD1 is a possible D gene (6 bases). The CDR3 consists of 14 residues. Germline V gene sequence: CDR1 MGHRA, CDR2 YSYEKL. V lost 1 base and J 7 bases, leaving 11 bases between the germline ends. The CDR3 region has the DNA TGCGCCAGCAGCCAAGCTCTTCAGGGGAATGAGCAGTTCTTC. Translating gives CASSQALQGNEQFF.

The V gene is TRBV4-2, the J gene TRBJ2-2; D perhaps matches TRBD2 (6 bases). The V and J ends lost 2 bases and 3 bases respectively, with 10 bases between them. The CDR3 has 15 residues. The V gene's germline CDR1 is LGHNA and CDR2 YNFKEQ. In nucleotides, the CDR3 is TGTGCCAGCAGCCAAAACGGCGGGGACACCGGGGAGCTGTTTTTT. Translating it yields CASSQNGGDTGELFF.

The chain is built from TRBV7-9 and TRBJ2-7; the D is unclear. Between the trimmed V and J ends, which lost 11 bases and 0 bases, there was a span of 14 bases. The CDR3 contains 13 residues. Germline values: CDR1 SEHNR, CDR2 FQNEAQ (reference sequence). The CDR3 here is CAACQDSSYEQYF. CDR3 nucleotide sequence: TGTGCCGCGTGCCAGGATTCCTCCTACGAGCAGTACTTC.

This chain uses TRBV19 with TRBJ1-5, with unresolved D. V shed 7 bases and J shed 7 bases, with 20 bases lying between them. CDR3 length equals 15 residues. From germline, CDR1 is LNHDA and CDR2 SQIVND (reference sequence). In nucleotides, the CDR3 is TGTGCCAGTACCTTCTCGGGGAGGAGTGTCCAGCCCCAGCATTTT. This encodes CASTFSGRSVQPQHF.

This chain uses TRBV6-2 or TRBV6-3 with TRBJ2-3; 11 bases agree with TRBD2. The ends lost 2 bases at V and 0 bases at J; junction bases unmatched: 10. Germline V gene sequence: CDR1 MNHEY, CDR2 SVGEGT. The length of the CDR3 is 19 residues. DNA for the CDR3: TGTGCCAGCAGTTACCCGACGTCTAGCGGGAGGACTAGCACAGATACGCAGTATTTT. It yields the protein CASSYPTSSGRTSTDTQYF.

The chain uses TRBV5-6 and TRBJ2-7, with TRBD1 identical over 7 bases. The CDR3 loop spans 17 amino acids. With 0 bases clipped from V and 0 bases from J, the junction kept 9 bases outside the gene matches. In germline, CDR1 is SGHDT, CDR2 YYEEEE. For the CDR3, the DNA is TGTGCCAGCAGCTTGGACCACCGGGACAGATACTCCTACGAGCAGTACTTC. It is translated as CASSLDHRDRYSYEQYF.

V usage is TRBV4-1 and J usage is TRBJ1-1, with 7 bases matching TRBD1. Per germline, CDR1 MGHRA and CDR2 YSYEKL. J gave up 5 bases and V 4 bases, and 10 bases lay outside the gene matches. The CDR3 consists of 15 residues. CDR3 loop: CASSRGQNSGTEAFF. The CDR3 DNA reads as TGCGCCAGCAGCCGGGGACAGAATTCTGGGACTGAAGCTTTCTTT.